The clone carrying this T cell receptor (beta chain) was counted at least ten times. CDR3 length equals 16 residues. V was trimmed by 5 bases and J by 3 bases, leaving 14 bases between them. The data originate from a study of immune characterization of retroperitoneal liposarcoma. One entry per CDR3 protein, called by TCRdb with MiXCR from the PCR reads. Seen here are approximately 9,300 distinct CDR3 sequences, over 35% observed once, and the top ten hold 20% to 25%. The receptor was isolated from a male donor with retroperitoneal liposarcoma. This chain joins TRBV12-3 or TRBV12-4 and TRBJ2-6, with D maybe TRBD1 (5 bases). Sequencing was carried out using tumor tissue. The CDR3 loop is CASSIRGSLGANVLTF. The CDR3 DNA follows: TGTGCCAGCAGTATTAGGGGAAGTCTTGGGGCCAACGTCCTGACTTTC.